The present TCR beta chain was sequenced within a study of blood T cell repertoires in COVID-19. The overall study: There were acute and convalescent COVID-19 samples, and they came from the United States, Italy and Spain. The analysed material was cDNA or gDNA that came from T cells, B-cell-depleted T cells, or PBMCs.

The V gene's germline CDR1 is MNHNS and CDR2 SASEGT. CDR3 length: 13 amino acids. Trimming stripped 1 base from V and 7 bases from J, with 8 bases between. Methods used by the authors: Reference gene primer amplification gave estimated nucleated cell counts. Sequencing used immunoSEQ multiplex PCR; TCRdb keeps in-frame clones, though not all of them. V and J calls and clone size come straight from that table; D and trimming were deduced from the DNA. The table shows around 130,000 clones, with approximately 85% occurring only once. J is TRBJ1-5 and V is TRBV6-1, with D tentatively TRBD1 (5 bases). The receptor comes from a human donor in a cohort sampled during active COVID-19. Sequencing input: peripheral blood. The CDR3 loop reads CASSEGQLQPQHF. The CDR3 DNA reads TGTGCCAGCAGTGAAGGACAGTTGCAGCCCCAGCATTTT.